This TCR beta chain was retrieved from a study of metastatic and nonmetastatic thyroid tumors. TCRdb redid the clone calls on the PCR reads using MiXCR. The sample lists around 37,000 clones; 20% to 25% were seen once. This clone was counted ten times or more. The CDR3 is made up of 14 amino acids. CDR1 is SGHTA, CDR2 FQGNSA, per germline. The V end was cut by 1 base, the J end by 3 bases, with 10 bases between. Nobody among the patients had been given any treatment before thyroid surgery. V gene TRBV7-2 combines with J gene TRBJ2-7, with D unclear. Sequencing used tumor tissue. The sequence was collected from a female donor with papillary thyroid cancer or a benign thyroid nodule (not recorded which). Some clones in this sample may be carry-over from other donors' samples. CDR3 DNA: TGTGCCAGCAGCTTAGAGGTGGCAGACTACGAGCAGTACTTC. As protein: CASSLEVADYEQYF.